This T cell receptor (beta chain) was obtained from a study of cytomegalovirus exposure and HLA in healthy donors. Note on this clone: The antigen is unknown.

13 Jbeta primers and 60 Vbeta primers were used for the PCR. Assay used: immunoSEQ multiplex PCR; TCRdb lists only in-frame clones, some missing. The sample includes about 120,000 clones, under 90% seen only once; the top ten take 7.5% to 10%. The junction had 8 bases not matched to a gene; V was cut back by 7 bases and J by 1 base. CDR1 is SGHTA, CDR2 FQGNSA, per germline. The CDR3 extends over 15 amino acids. Study results and limitations: Later on, an analysis found that several of the most significant clusters appeared to be linked to common viral pathogens, which included parvovirus B19.

At sampling all donors were nominally healthy, likely with unrecorded immune exposures. This clonotype was obtained from a female donor in good health and CMV-seropositive. The sample taken for sequencing was PBMCs. V gene TRBV7-2 combines with J gene TRBJ2-5; TRBD1 agrees at 8 bases. CDR3 DNA: TGTGCCAGCACCCCACGTCAGGGGGCCCAAGAGACCCAGTACTTC. Translated: CASTPRQGAQETQYF. Based on the CDR3 plus reference TRBV7-2 and TRBJ2-5, the full variable domain is GAGVSQSPSNKVTEKGKDVELRCDPISGHTALYWYRQSLGQGLEFLIYFQGNSAPDKSGLPSDRFSAERTGGSVSTLTIQRTQQEDSAVYLCASTPRQGAQETQYFGPGTRLLVL.